This T cell receptor beta chain originates from a study of T cells after yellow fever vaccination. With respect to this clonotype: Its target is unknown.

Findings of the study overall: Weaker, the secondary response peaked sooner, at day 5 versus 15.

Germline V gene lookup returns CDR1 SGHTA and CDR2 FQGTGA. The CDR3 contains 13 residues. V was cut by 4 bases and J by 6 bases, with 11 bases left in between. Template switching by 5'RACE produced TCR cDNA, adding a universal primer site and UMIs. Each CDR3 protein is one row after TCRdb ran MiXCR on the 5' RACE reads. The table records 500,000 to 650,000 distinct CDR3 sequences, around 12% of them present only once. The TCR originated in a man aged 25 to 40 who received the YFV17D yellow fever vaccine. V and J are TRBV7-3 and TRBJ2-3; D is unclear. This specimen was PBMCs, taken on the day of the yellow fever booster vaccination. The CDR3 region is CASSSTLLDTQYF. CDR3 DNA sequence: TGTGCCAGCAGCTCCACCCTCTTGGATACGCAGTATTTT.